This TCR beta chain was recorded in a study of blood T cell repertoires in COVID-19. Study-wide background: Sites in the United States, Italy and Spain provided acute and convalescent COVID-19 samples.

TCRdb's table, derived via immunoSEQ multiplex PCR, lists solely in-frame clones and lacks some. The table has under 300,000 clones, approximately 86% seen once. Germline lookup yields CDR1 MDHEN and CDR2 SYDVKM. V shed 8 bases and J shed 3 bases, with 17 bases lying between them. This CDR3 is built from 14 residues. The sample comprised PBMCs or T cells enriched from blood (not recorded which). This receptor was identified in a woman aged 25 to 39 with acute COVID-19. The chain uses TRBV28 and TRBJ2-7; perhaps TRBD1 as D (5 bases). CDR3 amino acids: CASGRRQKNYEQYF. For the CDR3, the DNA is TGTGCCAGCGGACGGAGACAGAAAAACTACGAGCAGTACTTC. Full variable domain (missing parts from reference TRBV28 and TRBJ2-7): DVKVTQSSRYLVKRTGEKVFLECVQDMDHENMFWYRQDPGLGLRLIYFSYDVKMKEKGDIPEGYSVSREKKERFSLILESASTNQTSMYLCASGRRQKNYEQYFGPGTRLTVT.